This entry features one T cell receptor beta chain sequence. Its antigen is not identified. This sample stems from a study of T cells after yellow fever vaccination. Background on the study: It was SMART-Seq v4 Ultra Low Input that prepared the fractions with low cell numbers. Study-level findings and limits: In post-booster samples, most primary-vaccination clones reappeared (roughly 96% CD4, approximately 91% CD8). Overlap between CD4 and CD8 compartments was detected for a small share of clonotypes.

A process of 5'RACE template switching, which added a universal primer site and UMIs, was used to make TCR cDNA. TCRdb redid the calling of the 5' RACE reads with MiXCR, one entry per CDR3 protein. This table has over 300,000 distinct CDR3 sequences, approximately 4% appearing once. The length of the CDR3 is 15 residues. Germline V gene data show CDR1 as MNHEY and CDR2 as SMNVEV (reference sequence). With 2 bases removed from V and 3 bases from J, the gap between germline ends came to 11 bases. This sample comprised PBMCs, obtained 5 days after the yellow fever booster vaccination. The sequence was collected from a young man who received the YFV17D yellow fever vaccine. The J gene is TRBJ1-5, the V gene TRBV27; D unresolved. The DNA for the CDR3 is TGTGCCAGCAGTTTAGGGTCCAGTGACAATCAGCCCCAGCATTTT. It codes for CASSLGSSDNQPQHF.